One sample yielded the 9 T cell receptor beta chains listed below, sequenced in a study of Graves' ophthalmopathy and Graves' hyperthyroidism. Amplification of TCR beta CDR3 regions used RNA transcripts. First-round RT-PCR with HTBI primers preceded a second-round multiplex PCR. Via MiXCR, TCRdb re-called the multiplex PCR reads, giving one row per CDR3 protein. The sample holds more than 300,000 distinct CDR3 sequences, roughly a sixth seen once. The material sequenced was peripheral blood. These receptor sequences come from an adult woman with stable Graves' hyperthyroidism.

Many counts were recorded for this clonotype. The rearrangement uses TRBV6-5 and TRBJ2-7, with 13 bases fitting TRBD2. The CDR3 has 17 residues. Germline V lookup: CDR1 MNHEY, CDR2 SVGAGI. The trim removed 4 bases at V and 2 bases at J, leaving 8 bases unmatched. The CDR3 sequence: CASSFGLAGAETYEQYF. CDR3 bases: TGTGCCAGCAGTTTCGGACTAGCGGGAGCCGAAACCTACGAGCAGTACTTC.

The chain joins TRBV6-2 or TRBV6-3 to TRBJ1-1, with D unclear. V was trimmed by 0 bases and J by 3 bases, leaving 14 bases between them. The length of the CDR3 is 16 residues. Germline V lookup: CDR1 MNHEY, CDR2 SVGEGT. For the CDR3, the DNA is TGTGCCAGCAGTTACTCTCTACACCCCGGGGACACTGAAGCTTTCTTT. Translation gives CASSYSLHPGDTEAFF.

This clonotype was picked up many times. The V call is TRBV28, the J call TRBJ2-2, with D hard to call. V lost 2 bases and J 6 bases, leaving 7 bases between the germline ends. The CDR3 has 13 residues. Germline V gene data show CDR1 as MDHEN and CDR2 as SYDVKM. CDR3 coding DNA: TGTGCCAGCAGTTTAGGAGTGGCCGGGGAGCTGTTTTTT. Translation: CASSLGVAGELFF.

This chain connects TRBV5-4 to TRBJ2-7; 12 bases match TRBD1. This CDR3 has 16 residues. With V trimmed by 5 bases and J by 5 bases, 11 bases remained unmatched. Germline values: CDR1 SGHNT, CDR2 YYREEE (reference sequence). The CDR3 DNA reads TGTGCCAGCAGAATCGTCACGGGACAGGGGGCGGACGAGCAGTACTTC. Its protein product is CASRIVTGQGADEQYF. Drawing the rest from reference TRBV5-4 and TRBJ2-7, the complete variable domain is ETGVTQSPTHLIKTRGQQVTLRCSSQSGHNTVSWYQQALGQGPQFIFQYYREEENGRGNFPPRFSGLQFPNYSSELNVNALELDDSALYLCASRIVTGQGADEQYFGPGTRLTVT.

The chain has TRBV28 and TRBJ2-6; D not certain. Trimming shortened V by 3 bases and J by 1 base, and 10 bases separated the two germline ends. Germline values: CDR1 MDHEN, CDR2 SYDVKM. CDR3 size: 16 residues. The DNA for the CDR3 is TGTGCCAGCAGTTTTGTAAGCCAATCTGGGGCCAACGTCCTGACTTTC. Amino acid sequence: CASSFVSQSGANVLTF.

This clonotype has at least ten counts. The chain employs TRBV6-5 and TRBJ1-2; D call uncertain. Trimming took off 0 bases at V and 9 bases at J, with 14 bases between the two ends. The germline CDR1 and CDR2 sequences are MNHEY and SVGAGI. The CDR3 contains 14 residues. The CDR3 bases are TGTGCCAGCAGTTACTCCCCCGGTGGAATAAGCTACACCTTC. Encoded protein: CASSYSPGGISYTF.

A few counts support this clonotype. This chain joins TRBV11-3 and TRBJ2-3, with 11 bases lining up with TRBD2. Germline assignment: CDR1 SGHNT and CDR2 YENEEA. The CDR3 length is 15 residues. V lost 5 bases to trimming and J lost 3 bases; unmatched junction nucleotides: 4. The CDR3 DNA follows: TGTGCCAGCAGCCCGGGGACTAGCGGTACAGATACGCAGTATTTT. It specifies CASSPGTSGTDTQYF. Variable domain in full (rest from reference TRBV11-3 and TRBJ2-3): EAGVVQSPRYKIIEKKQPVAFWCNPISGHNTLYWYLQNLGQGPELLIRYENEEAVDDSQLPKDRFSAERLKGVDSTLKIQPAELGDSAVYLCASSPGTSGTDTQYFGPGTRLTVL.

In this sample, this clonotype turned up many times. In nucleotides, the CDR3 is TGTGCCAGCAGGCAACAGATGAACACTGAAGCTTTCTTT. It encodes CASRQQMNTEAFF. The rearrangement links TRBV6-2 or TRBV6-3 to TRBJ1-1; D uncertain. Trimming pared 6 bases from V and 0 bases from J, leaving 8 bases between. Germline-derived CDR1 and CDR2 are MNHEY and SVGEGT. CDR3 length: 13 amino acids.

This clonotype was observed at least ten times. Possible read error: a much larger clone is one base away. The J gene is TRBJ2-5, the V gene TRBV20-1, with D possibly being TRBD1 or TRBD2 (5 bases each). The CDR3 consists of 13 residues. CDR1 DFQATT and CDR2 SNEGSKA come from the germline V gene (reference sequence). The CDR3 coding sequence is TGCAGTGCTATTGCAGGGCAGGGAGAGACCAAGTACTTC. Translated, it gives CSAIAGQGETKYF.